The 4 T cell receptor beta chains in this list originate from one sample, sequenced in a study of shared clonotypes between healthy human individuals. The table came from immunoSEQ multiplex PCR; TCRdb's copy has only in-frame clones and leaves some out. The sample lists approximately 740,000 clones, about 74% occurring once. The sequenced sample consisted of memory CD4+ T cells sorted from blood. The sample's subset: CD45RA-negative fraction. These receptor sequences come from a woman aged 30 to 39 in good health.

This chain uses TRBV29-1 with TRBJ2-3, with TRBD1 identical over 9 bases. Trimming cost V 6 bases and J 4 bases; bases outside gene matches: 14. The CDR3 consists of 16 residues. Germline CDR1 and CDR2: SQVTM and ANQGSEA. The CDR3 sequence: CSVARAGTGKPDTQYF. The CDR3, as DNA: TGCAGCGTCGCCAGGGCTGGGACAGGGAAACCAGATACGCAGTATTTT.

The chain uses TRBV6-5 and TRBJ2-1, with D possibly being TRBD1 or TRBD2 (5 bases each). From germline, CDR1 is MNHEY and CDR2 SVGAGI. The CDR3 runs 12 residues. Trimming cost V 6 bases and J 9 bases, with 12 bases left between them. The CDR3 DNA reads as TGTGCCAGCAGCCAACCGGGGCCTGAGCAGTTCTTC. This codes for CASSQPGPEQFF.

The gene calls are TRBV6-6 and TRBJ1-1; no clear D. Per germline, CDR1 MNHNY and CDR2 SVGAGI (reference sequence). This CDR3 spans 15 amino acids. The V gene lost 4 bases and the J gene lost 3 bases, with 15 bases spanning the gap. The CDR3 loop reads CASSSEQIRDTEAFF. Here the CDR3 DNA reads TGTGCCAGCAGTTCCGAGCAGATCCGGGACACTGAAGCTTTCTTT.

The chain recombines TRBV30 with TRBJ2-7; D is possibly TRBD2 (6 bases). The V end lost 0 bases, the J end lost 7 bases, and 10 bases lay between the germline ends. The CDR3 contains 12 residues. Germline V lookup: CDR1 GTSNPN, CDR2 SVGIG (reference sequence). Here the CDR3 reads CAWSVWGVEQYF. CDR3 in DNA: TGTGCCTGGAGTGTTTGGGGGGTTGAGCAGTACTTC.